The 6 T cell receptor beta chains in this list originate from one sample, sequenced in a study of early T cells in non-severe SARS-CoV-2 infection. TCRdb used MiXCR to reprocess the 5' RACE reads, holding one entry per CDR3 protein. The table records about 72,000 distinct CDR3 sequences, roughly a tenth of them present only once. Specimen: whole blood, collected at baseline. These receptors were obtained from an adult who was a healthcare worker with PCR-confirmed SARS-CoV-2 infection or an uninfected control (not recorded which).

The gene calls are TRBV3-1 and TRBJ1-5; D unresolved. The CDR3 length is 16 residues. Germline V gives CDR1 LGHDT, CDR2 YNNKEL (reference sequence). Trimming left V 2 bases short and J 0 bases short, with 11 bases between. The CDR3 sequence is CASSQPTTYSNQPQHF. In DNA, the CDR3 is TGTGCCAGCAGCCAACCGACAACTTATAGCAATCAGCCCCAGCATTTT. The entire variable domain, with the rest obtained from reference TRBV3-1 and TRBJ1-5, is as follows: DTAVSQTPKYLVTQMGNDKSIKCEQNLGHDTMYWYKQDSKKFLKIMFSYNNKELIINETVPNRFSPKSPDKAHLNLHINSLELGDSAVYFCASSQPTTYSNQPQHFGDGTRLSIL.

This clonotype occurred many times. The chain is built from TRBV14 and TRBJ1-2; D might be TRBD1 (5 bases). The ends were cut back, 2 bases at V and 8 bases at J, with 12 bases in the middle. The CDR3 contains 13 residues. From germline, CDR1 is SGHDN and CDR2 FVKESK. CDR3 protein: CASSQQGLGGYTF. In DNA, the CDR3 is TGTGCCAGCAGCCAACAGGGTTTGGGAGGCTACACCTTC.

The CDR3 DNA reads as TGTGCCAGCAGTTTATATCCCGGGGAGCTGTTTTTT. The encoded protein is CASSLYPGELFF. V gene TRBV27 combines with J gene TRBJ2-2; D gene ambiguous. Germline V gene data show CDR1 as MNHEY and CDR2 as SMNVEV (reference sequence). The length of the CDR3 is 12 residues. V was pared by 1 base and J by 6 bases, with 3 bases between.

This clonotype came up a few times. The CDR3 nucleotides are TGCGCCAGCAGCCAAGAGTTGCCTTCTACAGGGAGCCTTAATTCACCCCTCCACTTT. This encodes CASSQELPSTGSLNSPLHF. The rearrangement uses TRBV4-3 and TRBJ1-6; maybe TRBD1 (6 bases). The length of the CDR3 is 19 residues. V lost 0 bases to trimming and J lost 6 bases, with 21 bases between them. CDR1 is LGHNA, CDR2 YSLEER, per germline.

The rearrangement uses TRBV7-2 and TRBJ2-5, with TRBD2 identical over 9 bases. The CDR3 contains 14 residues. From germline, CDR1 is SGHTA and CDR2 FQGNSA. V lost 5 bases, J lost 4 bases, and 5 bases stayed unmatched. Here the CDR3 reads CASSHIAGAETQYF. In DNA form, the CDR3 reads TGTGCCAGCAGCCATATAGCGGGGGCAGAGACCCAGTACTTC.

This clonotype showed up just a few times. This rearrangement joins TRBV4-3 to TRBJ2-7; maybe TRBD2 (6 bases). Trimming removed 0 bases from V and 2 bases from J, with 11 bases in between. Germline CDR1 LGHNA, CDR2 YSLEER. This CDR3 comprises 15 residues. The CDR3 region has the DNA TGCGCCAGCAGCCAAGAAGGGCGGGGAGCCTACGAGCAGTACTTC. It translates to CASSQEGRGAYEQYF.